The clone carrying this T cell receptor beta chain was seen at least ten times. The data were obtained in a study of regulatory T cells in long-lasting Graves disease. The junction had 6 bases not matched to a gene; V was cut back by 5 bases and J by 1 base. CDR1 is SGHNT, CDR2 YENEEA, per germline. The CDR3 is made up of 16 amino acids. Documented time point: newly diagnosed GD, antithyroid drugs for less than 3 months. The TCR library was prepared using RNA isolated from PBMCs. For TCR beta, libraries came from iRepertoire HTBI primers and Arm-PCR of CDR3 regions. TCRdb reprocessed the multiplex PCR reads with MiXCR, giving one entry per CDR3 protein. Of about 540,000 distinct CDR3 sequences listed, 13% are singletons. These data were also filed under a second study, of T cells in Graves' hyperthyroidism and ophthalmopathy. That paper adds: A model of 13 V-J pairs discriminated ophthalmopathy from stable hyperthyroidism.

The specimen was peripheral blood mononuclear cells (PBMCs), collected at new diagnosis, from a patient treated with antithyroid drugs. The TCR was taken from a man younger than 40 with Graves disease. V usage is TRBV11-3 and J usage is TRBJ2-2; 8 bases are a match to TRBD1. The CDR3 spells CASSPSGGLNTGELFF. The CDR3 bases are TGTGCCAGCAGCCCCTCAGGGGGCTTGAACACCGGGGAGCTGTTTTTT.